This is a list of T cell receptor beta chains from one sample in a study of blood T cell repertoires in COVID-19. Here immunoSEQ multiplex PCR was the method, and the copy in TCRdb shows in-frame clones only, minus some. The sample holds under 85,000 clones, approximately 91% seen once. Input material: peripheral blood. These receptors were taken from a man in his sixties or seventies with active or convalescent COVID-19. Each CDR3 is given with its conserved first and last residue. D genes are given only for firm matches. Only some rows state a clone size, as once, few, many or a class for expanded clones.

j_call	clone_size	d_call	v_call	cdr3_aa	cdr3_nt
TRBJ2-3	once	NA	TRBV6-1	CASSEFEADTQYF	TGTGCCAGCAGTGAGTTTGAGGCAGATACGCAGTATTTT
TRBJ2-1	NA	TRBD2	TRBV29-1	CSARRGGAYNEQFF	TGCAGCGCAAGGCGCGGGGGGGCCTACAATGAGCAGTTCTTC
TRBJ1-4	once	TRBD1	TRBV7-6	CASSLVGTGGSEKLFF	TGTGCCAGCAGCTTAGTCGGGACAGGGGGCAGTGAAAAACTGTTTTTT
TRBJ2-7	few	TRBD1	TRBV5-1	CASSLVGQAYEQYF	TGCGCCAGCAGCTTGGTGGGACAGGCCTACGAGCAGTACTTC
TRBJ1-1	NA	NA	TRBV2	CASSEQGTNTEAFF	TGTGCCAGCAGTGAACAGGGTACTAACACTGAAGCTTTCTTT
TRBJ1-2	NA	NA	TRBV2	CASSSRIYGYTF	TGTGCCAGCTCCTCGCGGATCTATGGCTACACCTTC
TRBJ1-2	NA	TRBD1	TRBV3-1/TRBV3-2	CASSLGQGAPGCTF	TGTGCCAGCAGCCTCGGACAGGGGGCGCCGGGGTGCACCTTC
TRBJ2-5	NA	NA	TRBV5-8	CASRLPGHQFQETQYF	TGTGCCAGCAGACTGCCGGGACACCAATTCCAAGAGACCCAGTACTTC
TRBJ1-4	NA	NA	TRBV18	CASSPRAGGPTTNEKLFF	TGTGCCAGCTCACCAAGGGCGGGGGGCCCGACAACTAATGAAAAACTGTTTTTT
TRBJ1-2	NA	NA	TRBV21-1	CASSEDRGPSYGYTF	TGTGCCAGCAGCGAGGACAGGGGGCCTTCCTATGGCTACACCTTC
TRBJ2-3	NA	TRBD2	TRBV5-4	CASSLGIAGGLSFTDTQYF	TGTGCCAGCAGCTTGGGGATTGCGGGGGGCCTCTCGTTCACAGATACGCAGTATTTT
TRBJ2-7	NA	TRBD1	TRBV10-3	CAISAPGQGAEQYF	TGTGCCATCAGTGCCCCGGGACAGGGTGCCGAGCAGTACTTC
TRBJ2-3	NA	TRBD2	TRBV5-1	CASSASGGASDTQYF	TGCGCCAGCAGCGCTAGCGGGGGGGCCAGTGATACGCAGTATTTT
TRBJ2-3	NA	NA	TRBV7-9	CASSLDGRGSTDTQYF	TGTGCCAGCAGCTTAGATGGCAGGGGAAGCACAGATACGCAGTATTTT
TRBJ1-4	NA	NA	TRBV6-2/TRBV6-3	CASTPRWFRATNEKLFF	TGTGCCAGCACCCCCCGGTGGTTTCGTGCAACTAATGAAAAACTGTTTTTT
TRBJ1-1	NA	NA	TRBV19	CASSIRGIKTEAFF	TGTGCCAGTAGTATTAGGGGCATTAAGACTGAAGCTTTCTTT
TRBJ1-1	NA	NA	TRBV6-6	CASSPQGPGTEAFF	TGTGCCAGCAGTCCCCAGGGTCCTGGCACTGAAGCTTTCTTT
TRBJ1-2	NA	NA	TRBV5-1	CASSSEGLNWGYTF	TGCGCCAGCAGCTCCGAGGGTCTCAACTGGGGCTACACCTTC
TRBJ2-2	NA	TRBD1	TRBV5-1	CASSLWTGGTGELFF	TGCGCCAGCAGCTTGTGGACAGGGGGCACCGGGGAGCTGTTTTTT